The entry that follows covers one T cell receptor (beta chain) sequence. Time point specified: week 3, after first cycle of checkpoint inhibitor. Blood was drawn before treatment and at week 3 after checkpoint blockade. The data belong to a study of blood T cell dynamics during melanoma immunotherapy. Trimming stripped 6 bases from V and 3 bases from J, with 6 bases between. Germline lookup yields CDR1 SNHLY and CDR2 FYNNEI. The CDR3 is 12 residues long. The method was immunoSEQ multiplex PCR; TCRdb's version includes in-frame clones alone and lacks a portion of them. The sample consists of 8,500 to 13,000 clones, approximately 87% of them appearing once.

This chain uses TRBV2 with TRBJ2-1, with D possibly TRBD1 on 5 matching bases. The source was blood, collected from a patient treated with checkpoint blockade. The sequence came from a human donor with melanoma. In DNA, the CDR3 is TGTGCCAGCAGGGACAACTACAATGAGCAGTTCTTC. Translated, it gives CASRDNYNEQFF. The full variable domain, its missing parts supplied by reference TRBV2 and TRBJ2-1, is EPEVTQTPSHQVTQMGQEVILRCVPISNHLYFYWYRQILGQKVEFLVSFYNNEISEKSEIFDDQFSVERPDGSNFTLKIRSTKLEDSAMYFCASRDNYNEQFFGPGTRLTVL.